This T cell receptor (beta chain) stems from a study of blood T cell repertoires in COVID-19. At the level of the study: The origin of the acute and convalescent COVID-19 samples was the United States, Italy and Spain.

This clone was detected once. Original methodology: Counts of nucleated cells, estimated from reference gene primer amplification, were obtained. Sequenced by immunoSEQ multiplex PCR; TCRdb stores in-frame clones only, minus some. The V and J calls and clone size are taken from that table; D and trimming were inferred from the DNA. This repertoire shows approximately 50,000 clones, approximately 89% found once; its top ten account for around 3.5%. This CDR3 comprises 14 residues. Germline assignment: CDR1 SGHTA and CDR2 FQGNSA. The V end lost 5 bases, the J end lost 2 bases, and 12 bases lay between the germline ends.

This chain connects TRBV7-2 to TRBJ1-2; maybe TRBD1 (5 bases). What was sequenced was peripheral blood. This clonotype originated in a human donor in a cohort sampled during active COVID-19. CDR3 sequence: CASSLLRGNYGYTF. The CDR3 coding sequence is TGTGCCAGCAGCCTACTGCGGGGGAACTATGGCTACACCTTC.